One and the same sample provided the 21 T cell receptor beta chains below, sequenced in a study of monozygotic twins with inflammatory bowel disease. TCRdb re-called the 5' RACE reads and catalogs CDR3 proteins one per entry, DNA excluded. The listing contains some 170,000 distinct CDR3 sequences. Sample: blood. Receptor source: a human donor with ulcerative colitis or Crohn's disease, or a healthy co-twin of an affected twin (not recorded which).

The CDR3 is CASSEVGSATYEQYF. The V gene is TRBV25-1, the J gene TRBJ2-7; no DNA is available, so the TRBD2 call from TCRdb remains unchecked. The V gene's germline CDR1 is MGHDK and CDR2 SYGVNS. The CDR3 sequence is 15 residues long.

The genes are TRBV5-1 and TRBJ2-2; TCRdb's D gene call, TRBD1, goes unchecked for lack of DNA. Germline V CDR1 and CDR2: SGHRS, YFSETQ. This CDR3 is 15 amino acids long. This CDR3 reads CASSRNRGRTGELFF. Variable domain in full (rest from reference TRBV5-1 and TRBJ2-2): KAGVTQTPRYLIKTRGQQVTLSCSPISGHRSVSWYQQTPGQGLQFLFEYFSETQRNKGNFPGRFSGRQFSNSRSEMNVSTLELGDSALYLCASSRNRGRTGELFFGEGSRLTVL.

This chain links TRBV12-3 or TRBV12-4 with TRBJ1-2. The CDR3 is 12 amino acids. CDR3 sequence: CASRETLRGYTF.

V usage is TRBV7-2 and J usage is TRBJ2-5; TCRdb outputs TRBD1, but without DNA this stays unchecked. The germline gives CDR1 SGHTA, CDR2 FQGNSA. This CDR3 contains 13 residues. This CDR3 is CASKTGGLETQYF.

This chain connects TRBV6-1 to TRBJ2-1; TCRdb indicates TRBD2, and absent DNA this call remains unverified. Germline V lookup: CDR1 MNHNS, CDR2 SASEGT. This CDR3 is built from 14 residues. The CDR3 protein is CASSEARARVGQLF.

The chain carries TRBV6-4 and TRBJ1-2; with no DNA, the TCRdb D assignment of TRBD1 cannot be verified. This CDR3 is 15 amino acids long. CDR1 and CDR2 (germline): MRHNA, SNTAGT. This CDR3 reads CASSDQGEATGGYTF.

J is TRBJ2-7 and V is TRBV15; TCRdb's D call, TRBD1, is unchecked because there is no DNA. Germline V CDR1 and CDR2: LNHNV, YYDKDF (reference sequence). This CDR3 has 15 amino acids. CDR3 amino acids: CATSRARDIVYEQYF.

This rearrangement joins TRBV12-3 or TRBV12-4 to TRBJ2-5; TCRdb's D call, TRBD2, is unchecked because there is no DNA. This CDR3 comprises 18 residues. The CDR3 loop reads CASSLGLLIGDPSETQYF.

The chain is built from TRBV6-4 and TRBJ2-2; no DNA is available, so the TRBD2 call from TCRdb remains unchecked. The length of the CDR3 is 22 residues. Per the germline V gene, CDR1 is MRHNA and CDR2 is SNTAGT. This chain's CDR3 is CASTPLNQNFRAGGPVTGELFF.

The rearrangement links TRBV3-1 to TRBJ1-4; TCRdb's D call, TRBD1, is unchecked because there is no DNA. This CDR3 has 15 residues. Germline CDR1 LGHDT, CDR2 YNNKEL (reference sequence). The CDR3 spells CASSPRGVSNEKLFF.

The chain combines TRBV6-5 with TRBJ2-3; TCRdb proposes TRBD1, but this gene call is untestable without DNA. Germline V gene sequence: CDR1 MNHEY, CDR2 SVGAGI. This CDR3 has 15 residues. The CDR3 protein is CASSFRDRGIDTQYF.

This chain joins TRBV6-1 and TRBJ2-7; TCRdb's D call, TRBD1, is unchecked because there is no DNA. Germline CDR1 is MNHNS and CDR2 is SASEGT. The CDR3 runs to 16 residues. CDR3 in amino acids: CASSESPGGSSYEQYF.

V is TRBV24-1 and J is TRBJ1-2; the D call from TCRdb, TRBD1, cannot be confirmed without DNA. CDR1 and CDR2 from the germline V gene are KGHDR and SFDVKD. The CDR3 has 16 amino acids. CDR3 loop: CATSDWGTDTNYGYTF.

The chain links TRBV19 to TRBJ2-3; lacking DNA, the TRBD2 call made by TCRdb goes unchecked. Germline V CDR1 and CDR2: LNHDA, SQIVND (reference sequence). CDR3 length equals 15 residues. CDR3 sequence reads: CASRKRTSSTDTQYF.

This chain joins TRBV10-3 and TRBJ2-5; TCRdb outputs TRBD2, but without DNA this stays unchecked. This CDR3 is built from 16 residues. The germline V gene has CDR1 ENHRY and CDR2 SYGVKD. CDR3 in amino acids: CAISSSSGSAQETQYF.

V gene TRBV7-8 combines with J gene TRBJ2-1; TCRdb's assignment of TRBD2 cannot be checked, as there is no DNA. CDR3 length equals 17 residues. CDR1 is SGHVS, CDR2 FQNEAQ, per germline. This CDR3 reads CASSPDIAGGPHNEQFF.

The chain recombines TRBV7-2 with TRBJ1-5; TCRdb proposes TRBD1, but this gene call is untestable without DNA. CDR1 is SGHTA and CDR2 is FQGNSA in the germline V gene. This CDR3 contains 14 residues. Here the CDR3 reads CASSLDRSYQPQHF.

The chain combines TRBV6-5 with TRBJ1-2; no DNA is available, so the TRBD1 call from TCRdb remains unchecked. The CDR3 length is 13 residues. Germline CDR1 MNHEY, CDR2 SVGAGI. CDR3 sequence: CASSYTGSLGYTF.

V and J are TRBV20-1 and TRBJ2-2. Germline-derived CDR1 and CDR2 are DFQATT and SNEGSKA (reference sequence). The CDR3 contains 13 residues. CDR3 region: CSATRSNTGELFF.

V usage is TRBV5-8 and J usage is TRBJ1-1. In germline, CDR1 is SGHTS, CDR2 YDEGEE. The CDR3 runs to 13 residues. CDR3: CASSSTSLTEAFF.

The chain is built from TRBV6-1 and TRBJ2-7; TCRdb gives TRBD2 as the D gene, but with no DNA this cannot be confirmed. The CDR3 length is 15 residues. Looked up from germline, CDR1 is MNHNS and CDR2 is SASEGT. The CDR3 is CASSGLAGGSYEQYF.